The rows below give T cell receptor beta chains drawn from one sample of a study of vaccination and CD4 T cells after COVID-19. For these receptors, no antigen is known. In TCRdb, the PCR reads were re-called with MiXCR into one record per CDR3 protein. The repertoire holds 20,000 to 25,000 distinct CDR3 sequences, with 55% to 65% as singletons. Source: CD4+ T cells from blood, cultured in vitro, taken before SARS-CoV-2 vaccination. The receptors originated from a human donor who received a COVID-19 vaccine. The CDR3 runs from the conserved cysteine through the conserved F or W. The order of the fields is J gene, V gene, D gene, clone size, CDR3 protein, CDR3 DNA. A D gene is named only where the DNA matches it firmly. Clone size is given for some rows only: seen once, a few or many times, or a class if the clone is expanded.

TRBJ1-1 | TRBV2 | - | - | CASSEPPQGNTEAFF | TGTGCCAGCAGTGAACCCCCACAGGGGAACACTGAAGCTTTCTTT
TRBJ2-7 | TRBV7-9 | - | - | CASSLKGATQQYF | TGTGCCAGCTCGCTCAAGGGTGCCACGCAGCAGTACTTC
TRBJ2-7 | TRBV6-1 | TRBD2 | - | CASKASGYYEQYF | TGTGCCAGCAAAGCTAGCGGATACTACGAGCAGTACTTC
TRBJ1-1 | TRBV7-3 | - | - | CASSLRPASGAFF | TGTGCCAGCAGCTTAAGGCCCGCAAGCGGAGCTTTCTTT
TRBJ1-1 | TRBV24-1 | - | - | CATSDPGRTEAFF | TGTGCCACCAGTGATCCCGGACGCACTGAAGCTTTCTTT
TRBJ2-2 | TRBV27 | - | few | CASRFMNTGELFF | TGTGCCAGCAGATTTATGAACACCGGGGAGCTGTTTTTT
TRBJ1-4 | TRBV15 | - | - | CATSRDRDINEKLFF | TGTGCCACCAGCAGAGACCGGGACATTAATGAAAAACTGTTTTTT
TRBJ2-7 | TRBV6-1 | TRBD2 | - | CASYPASGSSYEQYF | TGTGCCAGCTACCCCGCTAGCGGGAGCTCCTACGAGCAGTACTTC
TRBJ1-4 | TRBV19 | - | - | CASRDLGASNEKLFF | TGTGCCAGTCGGGACCTCGGGGCATCTAATGAAAAACTGTTTTTT
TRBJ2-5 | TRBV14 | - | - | CASSQAETQYF | TGTGCCAGCAGCCAAGCAGAGACCCAGTACTTC
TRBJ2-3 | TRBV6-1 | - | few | CASSVVFGVTSTDTQYF | TGTGCCAGCAGTGTCGTGTTTGGGGTAACTAGCACAGATACGCAGTATTTT
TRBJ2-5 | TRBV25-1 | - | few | CASSVLTTQYF | TGTGCCAGCAGTGTCCTCACCACCCAGTACTTC
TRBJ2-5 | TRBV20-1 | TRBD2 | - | CSASPLAGFLQETQYF | TGCAGTGCTAGTCCGCTAGCGGGATTCCTCCAAGAGACCCAGTACTTC
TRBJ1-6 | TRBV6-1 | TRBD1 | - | CASRRDRDTGSYNSPLHF | TGTGCCAGCAGGAGGGACAGGGATACGGGCTCCTATAATTCACCCCTCCACTTT
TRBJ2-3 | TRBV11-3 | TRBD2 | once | CASSQQTSVRTDTQYF | TGTGCCAGCAGCCAGCAGACTAGCGTGCGCACAGATACGCAGTATTTT
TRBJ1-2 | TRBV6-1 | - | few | CASRAGDYGYTF | TGTGCCAGCAGGGCAGGGGACTATGGCTACACCTTC
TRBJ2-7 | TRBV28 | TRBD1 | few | CASKFDRGSYEQYF | TGTGCCAGCAAGTTTGACAGGGGGTCCTACGAGCAGTACTTC
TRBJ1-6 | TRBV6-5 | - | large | CASSYSYEGDSPLHF | TGTGCCAGCAGCTACTCTTACGAGGGAGACTCACCCCTCCACTTT
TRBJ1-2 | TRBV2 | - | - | CASSSQTRGSGGYTF | TGTGCCAGCAGTTCACAAACCCGAGGGTCGGGCGGCTACACCTTC
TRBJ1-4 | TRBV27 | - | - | CASSGIDEKLFF | TGTGCCAGCAGCGGTATCGATGAAAAACTGTTTTTT
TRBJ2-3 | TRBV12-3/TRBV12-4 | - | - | CASSTPGYTDTQYF | TGTGCCAGCAGCACACCAGGGTATACAGATACGCAGTATTTT
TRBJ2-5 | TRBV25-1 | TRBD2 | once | CAALTSGQETQYF | TGTGCAGCACTAACTAGCGGGCAAGAGACCCAGTACTTC
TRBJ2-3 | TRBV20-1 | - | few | CSARDTGTVPDTQYF | TGCAGTGCTAGAGATACCGGGACGGTCCCTGATACGCAGTATTTT
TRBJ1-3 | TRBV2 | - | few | CASSFTLQGPGNTIYF | TGTGCCAGCAGCTTTACTTTACAGGGCCCCGGTAACACCATATATTTT
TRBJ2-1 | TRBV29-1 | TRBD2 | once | CSVVSSGGGNEQFF | TGCAGCGTTGTTTCCAGCGGGGGTGGGAATGAGCAGTTCTTC
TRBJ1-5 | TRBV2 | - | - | CASSELVSGNQPQHF | TGTGCCAGCAGTGAACTCGTCTCAGGCAATCAGCCCCAGCATTTT
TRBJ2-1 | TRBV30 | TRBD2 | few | CAWSVSSGGAGEQFF | TGTGCCTGGAGTGTAAGTAGCGGGGGGGCCGGTGAGCAGTTCTTC
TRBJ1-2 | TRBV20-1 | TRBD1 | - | CSARDRRTGQVLYGYTF | TGCAGTGCTAGAGATCGGAGGACCGGACAGGTTCTCTATGGCTACACCTTC
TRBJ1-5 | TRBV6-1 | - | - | CASIRQGGGGQPQHF | TGTGCCAGCATCCGACAAGGGGGAGGTGGTCAGCCCCAGCATTTT
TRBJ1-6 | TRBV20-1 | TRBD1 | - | CSAPRGGAWSDSPLHF | TGCAGTGCTCCCAGGGGGGGGGCTTGGTCCGATTCACCCCTCCACTTT
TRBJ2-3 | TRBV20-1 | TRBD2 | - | CSARTSGGGNTQYF | TGCAGTGCCCGAACTAGCGGGGGGGGAAATACGCAGTATTTT
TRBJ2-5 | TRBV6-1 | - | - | CASTTVGGQETQYF | TGTGCCAGCACCACAGTGGGGGGTCAAGAGACCCAGTACTTC
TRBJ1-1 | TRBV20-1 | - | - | CSASPDTNTEAFF | TGCAGTGCTAGCCCGGACACGAACACTGAAGCTTTCTTT
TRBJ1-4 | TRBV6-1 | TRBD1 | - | CASRPRDRVEADEKLFF | TGTGCCAGCCGCCCCCGGGACAGGGTTGAGGCCGATGAAAAACTGTTTTTT
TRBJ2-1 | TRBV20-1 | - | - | CSARVRYNEQFF | TGCAGTGCTAGAGTCCGCTACAATGAGCAGTTCTTC
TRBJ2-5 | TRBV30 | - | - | CAWSEPRTGAYF | TGTGCCTGGAGTGAGCCACGGACCGGGGCGTACTTC
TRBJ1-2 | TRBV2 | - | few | CASRDTFGYGYTF | TGTGCCAGCAGGGACACTTTCGGGTATGGCTACACCTTC
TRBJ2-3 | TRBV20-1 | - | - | CSARDGGGWTDTQYF | TGCAGTGCTAGGGATGGGGGGGGCTGGACAGATACGCAGTATTTT
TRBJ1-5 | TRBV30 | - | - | CAWGVGQLNQPQHF | TGTGCCTGGGGGGTCGGCCAACTAAATCAGCCCCAGCATTTT
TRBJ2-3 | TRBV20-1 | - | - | CSARVEGTDTQYF | TGCAGTGCTAGGGTGGAGGGAACAGATACGCAGTATTTT
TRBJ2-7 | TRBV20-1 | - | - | CSAHRGTGQYF | TGCAGTGCTCATCGGGGCACCGGGCAGTACTTC
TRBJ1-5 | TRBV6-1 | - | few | CASTLLVRTVGSNQPQHF | TGTGCCAGCACCCTATTAGTCCGGACAGTGGGGAGCAATCAGCCCCAGCATTTT
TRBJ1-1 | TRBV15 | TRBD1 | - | CATSRGQGHTGRSEAFF | TGTGCCACCAGCAGAGGACAGGGGCATACGGGGAGATCTGAAGCTTTCTTT
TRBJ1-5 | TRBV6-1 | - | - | CASSEHKDQPQHF | TGTGCCAGCAGTGAACATAAAGATCAGCCCCAGCATTTT
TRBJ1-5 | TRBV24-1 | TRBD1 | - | CATSDRQGVEGNQPQHF | TGTGCCACCAGTGATCGGCAGGGGGTGGAAGGCAATCAGCCCCAGCATTTT
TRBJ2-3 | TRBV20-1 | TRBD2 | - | CSATSGGLLTDTQYF | TGCAGTGCTACTAGCGGGGGCTTGCTGACAGATACGCAGTATTTT
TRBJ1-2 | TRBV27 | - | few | CASSLDVRRPFYGYTF | TGTGCCAGCAGTTTAGATGTCAGGAGACCATTCTATGGCTACACCTTC
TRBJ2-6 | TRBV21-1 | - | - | CASSNGVQGANVLTF | TGTGCCAGCAGCAATGGGGTGCAGGGGGCCAACGTCCTGACTTTC
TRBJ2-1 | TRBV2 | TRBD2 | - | CASSFGGKQFF | TGTGCCAGCAGCTTCGGGGGGAAGCAGTTCTTC
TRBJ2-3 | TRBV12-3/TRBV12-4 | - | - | CASSFTRGSTDTQYF | TGTGCCAGCAGTTTTACGCGGGGTAGCACAGATACGCAGTATTTT
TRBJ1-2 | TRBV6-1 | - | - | CASRGPESRFFRGYTF | TGTGCCAGCAGGGGACCGGAGTCCCGGTTTTTTCGTGGCTACACCTTC
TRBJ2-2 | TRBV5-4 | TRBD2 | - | CASSLEGGGNTGELFF | TGTGCCAGCAGCTTGGAGGGCGGGGGGAACACCGGGGAGCTGTTTTTT
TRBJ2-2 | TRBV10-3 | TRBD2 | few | CAISKTSGGDNTGELFF | TGTGCCATCAGTAAGACTAGCGGGGGTGATAACACCGGGGAGCTGTTTTTT
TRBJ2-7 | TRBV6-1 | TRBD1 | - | CASCSSTGVHEQYF | TGTGCCAGCTGCTCGTCGACAGGGGTACACGAGCAGTACTTC
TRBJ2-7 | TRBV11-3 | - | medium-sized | CASSNDGNYEQYF | TGTGCCAGCAGCAACGACGGGAACTACGAGCAGTACTTC
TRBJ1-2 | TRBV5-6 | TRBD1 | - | CASSLVSQGAWAYGYTF | TGTGCCAGCAGCTTGGTTTCGCAGGGGGCGTGGGCCTATGGCTACACCTTC
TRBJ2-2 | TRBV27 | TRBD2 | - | CASSLSPLLADNTGELFF | TGTGCCAGCAGTTTATCGCCTCTACTAGCGGACAACACCGGGGAGCTGTTTTTT
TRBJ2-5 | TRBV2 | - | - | CASSRAGLGQETQYF | TGTGCCAGCAGTCGAGCGGGCTTGGGTCAAGAGACCCAGTACTTC